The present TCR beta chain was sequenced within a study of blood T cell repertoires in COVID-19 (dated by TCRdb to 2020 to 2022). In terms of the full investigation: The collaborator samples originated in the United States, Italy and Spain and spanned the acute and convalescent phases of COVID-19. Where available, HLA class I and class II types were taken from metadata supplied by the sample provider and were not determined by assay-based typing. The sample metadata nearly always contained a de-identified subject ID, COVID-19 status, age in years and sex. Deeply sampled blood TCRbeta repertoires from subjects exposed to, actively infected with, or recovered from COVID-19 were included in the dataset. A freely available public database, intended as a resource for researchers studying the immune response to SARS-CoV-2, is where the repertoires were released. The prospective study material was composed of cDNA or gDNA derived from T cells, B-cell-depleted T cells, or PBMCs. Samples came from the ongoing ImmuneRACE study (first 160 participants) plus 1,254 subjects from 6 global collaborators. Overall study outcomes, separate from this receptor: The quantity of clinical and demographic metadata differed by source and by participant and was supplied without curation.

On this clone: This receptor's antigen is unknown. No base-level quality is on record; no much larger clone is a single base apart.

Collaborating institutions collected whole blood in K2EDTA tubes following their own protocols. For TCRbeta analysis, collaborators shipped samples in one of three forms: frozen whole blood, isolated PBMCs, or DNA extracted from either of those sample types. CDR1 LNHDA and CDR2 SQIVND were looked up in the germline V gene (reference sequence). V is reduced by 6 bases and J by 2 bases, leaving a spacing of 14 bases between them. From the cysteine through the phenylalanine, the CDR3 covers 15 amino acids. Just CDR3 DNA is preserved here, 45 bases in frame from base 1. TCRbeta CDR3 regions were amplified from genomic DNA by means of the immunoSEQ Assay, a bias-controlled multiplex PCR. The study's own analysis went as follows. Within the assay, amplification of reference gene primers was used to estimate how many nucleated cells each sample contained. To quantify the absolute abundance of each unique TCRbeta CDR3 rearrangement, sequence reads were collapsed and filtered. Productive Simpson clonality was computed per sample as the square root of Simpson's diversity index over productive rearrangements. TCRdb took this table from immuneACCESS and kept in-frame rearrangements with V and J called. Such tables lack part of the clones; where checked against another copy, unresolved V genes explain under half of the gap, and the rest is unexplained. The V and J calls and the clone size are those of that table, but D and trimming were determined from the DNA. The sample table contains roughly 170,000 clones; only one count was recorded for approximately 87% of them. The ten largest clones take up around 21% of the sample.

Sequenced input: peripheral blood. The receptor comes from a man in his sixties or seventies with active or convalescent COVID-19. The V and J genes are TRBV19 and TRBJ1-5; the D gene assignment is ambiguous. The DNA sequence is TGTGCCAGTAGCCAGCACGGGTCAGGCAATCAGCCCCAGCATTTT. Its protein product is CASSQHGSGNQPQHF.